The 13 T cell receptor beta chains presented below share a single source sample, sequenced in a study of human T cells and chemical hapten exposure. Time point indicated: patch test 3, about 24 weeks after DPC sensitization. Treatment reported: therapeutic diphenylcyclopropenone sensitization with weekly scalp DPC. A single record per CDR3 protein comes from TCRdb applying MiXCR to the RACE reads. The data contain about 190,000 distinct CDR3 sequences, around 25% of them singletons. The material was whole blood, obtained in connection with sensitization to the hapten diphenylcyclopropenone (DPC). All receptors derive from a woman aged 40 to 50 with alopecia areata. Some clones in this sample may be carry-over from other donors' samples.

The V call is TRBV5-6, the J call TRBJ2-7, with D tentatively TRBD2 (5 bases). The germline gives CDR1 SGHDT, CDR2 YYEEEE. Trimming removed 0 bases at V and 1 base at J, with 17 bases between. CDR3 length: 17 amino acids. Here the CDR3 DNA reads TGTGCCAGCAGCTTGGCAAACTGGAAAGAGGGTTCCTACGAGCAGTACTTC. Its translation: CASSLANWKEGSYEQYF.

The chain has TRBV6-5 and TRBJ2-7; the D is unclear. Germline CDR1 and CDR2: MNHEY and SVGAGI. V was clipped by 1 base and J by 2 bases, with 9 bases between them. The CDR3 length is 14 residues. The CDR3 bases are TGTGCCAGCAGTTACTTCGCCCAAGCCTACGAGCAGTACTTC. This translates into CASSYFAQAYEQYF.

This clonotype has just a few counts. The chain combines TRBV29-1 with TRBJ2-2; the D gene could be TRBD1 or TRBD2 (5 bases each). Trimming removed 4 bases from V and 0 bases from J, with 6 bases in between. The CDR3 has 13 amino acids. Germline V lookup: CDR1 SQVTM, CDR2 ANQGSEA. The CDR3 sequence is CSVGGSNTGELFF. CDR3 DNA: TGCAGCGTTGGGGGGTCGAACACCGGGGAGCTGTTTTTT.

CDR3 sequence reads: CASRRASGRAGTDTQYF. CDR3 coding DNA: TGTGCCAGCCGGCGGGCTAGCGGGAGGGCGGGAACAGATACGCAGTATTTT. The chain uses TRBV6-5 and TRBJ2-3; 12 nucleotides align to TRBD2. This CDR3 comprises 17 residues. With 8 bases clipped from V and 3 bases from J, the junction kept 12 bases outside the gene matches. Germline loops: CDR1 MNHEY, CDR2 SVGAGI.

The chain links TRBV29-1 to TRBJ2-1; 7 bases align to TRBD1. Trimming at V came to 2 bases and at J to 3 bases, leaving 7 bases not matched to a gene. The CDR3 spans 15 residues. Germline V lookup: CDR1 SQVTM, CDR2 ANQGSEA. CDR3 DNA: TGCAGCGTTGAAATACGGGACAGAGTCTACAATGAGCAGTTCTTC. This codes for CSVEIRDRVYNEQFF.

This sequence joins TRBV5-6 and TRBJ1-6; D gene unclear. There are 13 residues in the CDR3. V was cut by 4 bases and J by 12 bases, with 14 bases left in between. CDR1 is SGHDT and CDR2 is YYEEEE in the germline V gene. CDR3 DNA: TGTGCCAGCAGCCAATGGGCCTTAGGACCCCTCCACTTT. Amino acid sequence: CASSQWALGPLHF.

This clonotype appeared many times. The V and J genes are TRBV11-3 and TRBJ1-5, with 10 bases identical to TRBD1. V lost 5 bases to trimming and J lost 2 bases; unmatched junction nucleotides: 3. This CDR3 region has 15 residues. The germline V gene has CDR1 SGHNT and CDR2 YENEEA. This CDR3 is CASSVGTGGNQPQHF. DNA for the CDR3: TGTGCCAGCAGCGTCGGGACAGGGGGCAATCAGCCCCAGCATTTT.

This clonotype was counted only a few times. The chain has TRBV7-8 and TRBJ2-7; the match to TRBD2 covers 13 bases. The germline V gene has CDR1 SGHVS and CDR2 FQNEAQ. V shed 5 bases and J 4 bases; nucleotides not matched to a gene: 11. The CDR3 consists of 17 residues. This CDR3 is CASSALAGGFSEYEQYF. The CDR3 bases are TGTGCCAGCAGCGCACTAGCGGGAGGGTTCAGTGAGTACGAGCAGTACTTC.

This clonotype was counted at least ten times. The chain carries TRBV20-1 and TRBJ1-1; D ambiguous. The germline V gene has CDR1 DFQATT and CDR2 SNEGSKA (reference sequence). The V end lost 0 bases, the J end lost 4 bases, and 15 bases lay between the germline ends. CDR3 length equals 15 residues. Written as DNA, the CDR3 is TGCAGTGCTAGAGATCAGAGGTTTCGGGGCACTGAAGCTTTCTTT. Protein sequence: CSARDQRFRGTEAFF.

This clonotype came up a few times. The V and J genes are TRBV12-3 or TRBV12-4 and TRBJ2-5; 9 nucleotides line up with TRBD1. The V segment lost 5 bases and the J segment 7 bases; nucleotides outside the gene matches: 20. There are 18 residues in the CDR3. CDR3 bases: TGTGCCAGCAGTCCGACTAGGGGGGGACAGGGTAAACGTGTGACCCAGTACTTC. Its translation is CASSPTRGGQGKRVTQYF.

V is TRBV25-1 and J is TRBJ1-1, with 10 bases fitting TRBD1. Trimming took 2 bases from V and 5 from J; bases not matched to a gene: 5. From germline, CDR1 is MGHDK and CDR2 SYGVNS. The CDR3 runs 15 residues. Here the CDR3 DNA reads TGTGCCAGCAGTGAAGGGGGACAGGGGTGGACTGAAGCTTTCTTT. This translates into CASSEGGQGWTEAFF.

This clonotype was counted at least ten times. The rearrangement uses TRBV29-1 and TRBJ1-2; maybe TRBD1 (5 bases). CDR1 SQVTM and CDR2 ANQGSEA come from the germline V gene. The CDR3 is 16 amino acids. Trimming took off 0 bases at V and 7 bases at J, with 21 bases between the two ends. The CDR3 sequence: CSVEDSSGLKEGGYTF. CDR3 sequence (DNA): TGCAGCGTTGAAGATTCGTCGGGACTCAAGGAGGGTGGCTACACCTTC. Full variable domain (remainder filled in from reference TRBV29-1 and TRBJ1-2): SAVISQKPSRDICQRGTSLTIQCQVDSQVTMMFWYRQQPGQSLTLIATANQGSEATYESGFVIDKFPISRPNLTFSTLTVSNMSPEDSSIYLCSVEDSSGLKEGGYTFGSGTRLTVV.

This chain connects TRBV27 to TRBJ2-1, with 7 bases matching TRBD1. The CDR3 runs to 13 residues. CDR1 is MNHEY, CDR2 SMNVEV, per germline (reference sequence). V trimming: 5 bases; J trimming: 7 bases; junction bases outside the gene matches: 5. The CDR3 region has the DNA TGTGCCAGCAGTATCTACAGGGGAAATGAGCAGTTCTTC. This encodes CASSIYRGNEQFF.